This T cell receptor beta chain was profiled in a study of tumor-infiltrating lymphocytes in primary liver carcinoma. The wider study: All lesions had stage T1-T3 N0M0 and roughly 4.2 to 10 cm widths. Overall study findings and caveats: Unsorted bulk samples meant CD4+ and CD8+ repertoires went uncompared. Tumor-adjacent and tumor-blood pairs displayed less overlap than did pairs of tumor regions.

Constant-region priming of approximately 0.55 ug total RNA yielded TCR beta cDNA. ARM-PCR, slightly modified, supplied the TCR beta libraries through three nested multiplex PCR rounds. The first two PCR rounds used TRBV1-TRBV30 primers with a Cbeta primer, approximately 9 cycles each. TCRdb analysed the multiplex PCR reads with MiXCR anew, one entry per CDR3 protein. The sample records about 320,000 distinct CDR3 sequences, 50% to 70% being singletons. The researchers obtained blood RNA from unsorted whole blood and also extracted germline DNA. Patients carried chronic HBV infection without prior treatment. CDR3 length: 18 residues. Germline CDR1 reads SEHNR; CDR2 reads FQNEAQ (reference sequence). About this clonotype: Its matching antigen is unknown. The junction differs from germline at one of its ends, possibly a read error.

The sample consisted of peripheral blood. The sequence came from a man aged 40-49 years with primary liver carcinoma and hepatitis B virus infection. V usage is TRBV7-9 and J usage is TRBJ2-2, with TRBD2 matching over 8 bases. CDR3 residues: CASSFPTTSGSPTGVLFF. The CDR3 DNA reads as TGTGCCAGCAGTTTCCCAACTACTAGCGGTTCGCCCACTGGGGTGCTGTTTTTT.